This TCR beta chain derives from a study of T cells in Graves' hyperthyroidism and ophthalmopathy. RNA transcripts yielded amplified TCR beta CDR3 regions. The HTBI primer set drove a first-round RT-PCR of the TCR CDR3. MiXCR, applied by TCRdb to the multiplex PCR reads, yields one record per CDR3 protein. Of some 210,000 distinct CDR3 sequences in the sample, more than 15% were seen once. Study results and limitations: In simple terms, a model built on 13 V-J features told ophthalmopathy apart from stable hyperthyroidism.

Calling Graves' hyperthyroidism stable meant ophthalmopathy did not progress within 18 months. Patients were excluded for uncontrolled infection, other autoimmune disease, pregnancy or lactation. The PBMCs had their origin in approximately 10 ml of fresh peripheral blood. The CDR3 has 14 amino acids. Germline V gene lookup returns CDR1 MDHEN and CDR2 SYDVKM. A note on this clonotype: Its cognate antigen is unknown. Germline is not matched at one junction end, which may reflect a read error.

The chain links TRBV28 to TRBJ2-6, with D possibly matching TRBD1 (5 bases). The sequence was collected from a man aged 50 to 59 with Graves' hyperthyroidism. The sample taken for sequencing was blood. CDR3 sequence (DNA): TGTGCCAGCAGGTTTCGCTCTGGGGCCAACGCCCTGACTTTC. This sequence encodes CASRFRSGANALTF.